This is a list of T cell receptor beta chains from one sample in a study of blood T cell repertoires in COVID-19. This table comes from immunoSEQ multiplex PCR, and its TCRdb copy is limited to in-frame clones, with some not included. This table holds about 88,000 clones, about 88% found once. Sequences were obtained from peripheral blood. The receptors here all came from a woman of 80 years or more with acute or convalescent COVID-19. CDR3s include the opening cysteine and the closing phenylalanine or tryptophan. D genes are given only for firm matches. Rows may omit the clone size; those that give it use once, few, many or a size class.

v_gene	abundance	j_gene	d_gene	CDR3nt	CDR3aa
TRBV27	NA	TRBJ1-4	TRBD1	TGTGCCAGCAGTTTCGGGACAGGGGGCGCAAGGGAAAAACTGTTTTTT	CASSFGTGGAREKLFF
TRBV28	NA	TRBJ1-2	NA	TGTGCCAGCAGTTTCGGATCGGGTTACAATGGCTACACCTTC	CASSFGSGYNGYTF
TRBV27	NA	TRBJ2-3	NA	TGTGCCAGCAGCAGAACCTTCACAGATACGCAGTATTTT	CASSRTFTDTQYF
TRBV10-3	NA	TRBJ1-1	NA	TGTGCCAGTTCCGGGTTCGCTGAAGCTTTCTTT	CASSGFAEAFF
TRBV7-9	NA	TRBJ1-2	TRBD1	TGTGCCAGCAGCTTAATCGTCGAGGGGGCGAATGGCTACACCTTC	CASSLIVEGANGYTF
TRBV6-5	NA	TRBJ2-2	TRBD1	TGTGCCAGCAGTTACAACAGGGGGCGAACCGGGGAGCTGTTTTTT	CASSYNRGRTGELFF
TRBV6-1	NA	TRBJ1-1	TRBD1	TGTGCCAGCAGTGAAGACGCCAGGGGGCCGGTCTCAGCTTTCTTT	CASSEDARGPVSAFF
TRBV6-6	NA	TRBJ1-2	NA	TGTGCCAGCAGTTACATTTGGGTGACAGACTATGGCTACACCTTC	CASSYIWVTDYGYTF
TRBV7-2	NA	TRBJ1-2	TRBD1	TGTGCCAGCAGCTTCCGGGACAGGTTATATGGCTACACCTTC	CASSFRDRLYGYTF
TRBV5-1	once	TRBJ1-3	TRBD1	TGCGCCAGCAGCTTGGCCCAGACAGGGTCTGGAAACACCATATATTTT	CASSLAQTGSGNTIYF
TRBV7-8	NA	TRBJ1-2	TRBD1	TGTGCCAGCAGCTTACCGGGACAGGCGGGCTACACCTTC	CASSLPGQAGYTF
TRBV19	NA	TRBJ1-1	NA	TGTGCCAGTAGTATTCGCAGGGAACACACTGAAGCTTTCTTT	CASSIRREHTEAFF
TRBV7-8	NA	TRBJ1-6	TRBD1	TGTGCCAGCAGCTTATTGGTGGCGGGACAGAGTCAAAGCTCCTATAATTCACCCCTCCACTTT	CASSLLVAGQSQSSYNSPLHF
TRBV5-1	NA	TRBJ2-2	TRBD2	TGCGCCAGCAGCTTCCCTCTAGCGGGAGGTTCGCGAGACACCGGGGAGCTGTTTTTT	CASSFPLAGGSRDTGELFF
TRBV18	NA	TRBJ2-5	NA	TGTGCCAGCTCACCACCGGAGAGGGCCGGGGAGACCCAGTACTTC	CASSPPERAGETQYF
TRBV14	NA	TRBJ1-2	NA	TGTGCCAGCAGCCAAGAAAGCAGGGGAGGGTATGGCTACACCTTC	CASSQESRGGYGYTF
TRBV19	NA	TRBJ2-2	TRBD1	TGTGCCAGTAGTCCTCAGGGGGCCTGGACCGGGGAGCTGTTTTTT	CASSPQGAWTGELFF
TRBV28	NA	TRBJ1-5	NA	TGTGCCAGCATCCTCGGGGGATATAGCAATCAGCCCCAGCATTTT	CASILGGYSNQPQHF
TRBV28	NA	TRBJ1-1	NA	TGTGCCAGCATGGGGGGGTACACTGAAGCTTTCTTT	CASMGGYTEAFF
TRBV2	NA	TRBJ2-7	NA	TGTGCCAGCAGTGAATTCGCCCTAGATACCTACGAGCAGTACTTC	CASSEFALDTYEQYF
TRBV7-2	NA	TRBJ2-1	TRBD2	TGTGCCAGCAGCGCGACTAGCGGCTCCTACAATGAGCAGTTCTTC	CASSATSGSYNEQFF
TRBV27	NA	TRBJ2-1	TRBD1	TGTGCCAGCAGTTTATTACAGGGGCAGGAGCAGTTCTTC	CASSLLQGQEQFF
TRBV7-2	NA	TRBJ1-5	NA	TGTGCCAGCAGCGGAGGATATAGCAATCAGCCCCAGCATTTT	CASSGGYSNQPQHF
TRBV19	NA	TRBJ1-2	TRBD1	TGTGCCAGTAGGACAGGGAGGTCGTTCTATGGCTACACCTTC	CASRTGRSFYGYTF
TRBV5-4	once	TRBJ2-3	NA	TGTGCCAGCAGCTTGAGACAAAACACAGATACGCAGTATTTT	CASSLRQNTDTQYF
TRBV7-2	NA	TRBJ1-2	TRBD1	TGTGCCAGCAGCTTAGTTTCCTGGGACAGGGAGTATGGCTACACCTTC	CASSLVSWDREYGYTF
TRBV6-5	once	TRBJ2-1	NA	TGTGCCAGCAGTTCATTAGGAGGGTACAATGAGCAGTTCTTC	CASSSLGGYNEQFF
TRBV7-9	NA	TRBJ2-1	NA	TGTGCCAGCAGCCCCAGGGGCAGTAGGAATGAGCAGTTCTTC	CASSPRGSRNEQFF
TRBV5-6	NA	TRBJ1-5	TRBD1	TGTGCCAGCAGCTCTCGGACAGGCTGGCAGCCCCAGCATTTT	CASSSRTGWQPQHF
TRBV5-4	NA	TRBJ2-7	TRBD1	TGTGCCAGCAGCTCCGGGACAGGGTCTTACGAGCAGTACTTC	CASSSGTGSYEQYF
TRBV6-5	NA	TRBJ1-4	TRBD1	TGTGCCAGCAGCAAGGACAGGGCGAATGAAAAACTGTTTTTT	CASSKDRANEKLFF
TRBV7-3	NA	TRBJ2-3	NA	TGTGCCAGCAGCTTAACCGTCGCTGGAAGCGGTGGGAATACGCAGTATTTT	CASSLTVAGSGGNTQYF
TRBV9	NA	TRBJ1-3	TRBD1	TGTGCCAGCAGCGTTGGTATGACAGGGACGCTCGGAAACACCATATATTTT	CASSVGMTGTLGNTIYF
TRBV7-6	NA	TRBJ1-3	NA	TGTGCCAGCAGCTTAGTTGCAGGGCAAAGCTCTGGAAACACCATATATTTT	CASSLVAGQSSGNTIYF
TRBV6-1	NA	TRBJ1-4	TRBD1	TGTGCCAGCAGTGACCTTCTGGGGACAGAGAATGAAAAACTGTTTTTT	CASSDLLGTENEKLFF
TRBV13	NA	TRBJ2-7	NA	TGTGCCAGCCGCCAGCCGACGGGCGAGCAGTACTTC	CASRQPTGEQYF
TRBV27	NA	TRBJ1-6	NA	TGTGCCAGCAGTGCACCGGGACAAGGCTCACCCCTCCACTTT	CASSAPGQGSPLHF
TRBV7-9	few	TRBJ2-1	TRBD2	TGTGCCAGCAGCTTGCCCGGGACTAGCGACTACAATGAGCAGTTCTTC	CASSLPGTSDYNEQFF
TRBV6-6	NA	TRBJ2-5	NA	TGTGCCAGCAGTTACGACAGCCTAGGGGCCGGGGAGACCCAGTACTTC	CASSYDSLGAGETQYF
TRBV7-2	NA	TRBJ2-3	NA	TGTGCCAGCAGCTGGTCGACAGGACCCACAGATACGCAGTATTTT	CASSWSTGPTDTQYF
TRBV9	NA	TRBJ1-1	NA	TGTGCCAGCAGCGTAGAACCCGATTACATGAACACTGAAGCTTTCTTT	CASSVEPDYMNTEAFF
TRBV4-2	NA	TRBJ1-3	TRBD1	TGTGCCAGCAGCCAAGAATCTGGACAGGGACGTTCCATATATTTT	CASSQESGQGRSIYF
TRBV18	NA	TRBJ2-1	NA	TGTGCCAGCTCATCCAATAGCGGAGGCTCCTACAATGAGCAGTTCTTC	CASSSNSGGSYNEQFF
TRBV5-1	NA	TRBJ2-7	TRBD1	TGCGCCAGCAGCTTGATAACAGGGGGAGAGCAGTACTTC	CASSLITGGEQYF
TRBV4-3	NA	TRBJ1-1	NA	TGCGCCAGCAGCCAAGAAAGCAGGGGCACTGAAGCTTTCTTT	CASSQESRGTEAFF
TRBV27	NA	TRBJ2-1	TRBD2	TGTGCCAGCAGTTTGATGTCTCGGGGGACTAGCATCACTGAGCAGTTCTTC	CASSLMSRGTSITEQFF
TRBV28	NA	TRBJ1-4	NA	TGTGCCAGCTGGGTGGGGCGTTCGGGTGAAAAACTGTTTTTT	CASWVGRSGEKLFF
TRBV6-6	NA	TRBJ2-1	NA	TGTGCCAGCAGTTACGAGGTACGCTCCTACAATGAGCAGTTCTTC	CASSYEVRSYNEQFF
TRBV9	NA	TRBJ2-1	NA	TGTGCCAGCAGCGTCAGGGTCCGGGATGAGCAGTTCTTC	CASSVRVRDEQFF
TRBV6-2/TRBV6-3	NA	TRBJ2-7	NA	TGTGCCAGCAGTTACCAGAATCCCCCGCCATACGAGCAGTACTTC	CASSYQNPPPYEQYF
TRBV18	NA	TRBJ1-2	TRBD1	TGTGCCAGCTCAAACCCGGACAGGGTCTATGGCTACACCTTC	CASSNPDRVYGYTF
TRBV5-1	NA	TRBJ1-1	TRBD1	TGCGCCAGCAGCAAGGACAGGGGGAACACTGAAGCTTTCTTT	CASSKDRGNTEAFF
TRBV6-1	NA	TRBJ2-5	TRBD2	TGTGCCAGCAGTGACTTCCCAGCAGCGGGAGGGTCAGAGACCCAGTACTTC	CASSDFPAAGGSETQYF